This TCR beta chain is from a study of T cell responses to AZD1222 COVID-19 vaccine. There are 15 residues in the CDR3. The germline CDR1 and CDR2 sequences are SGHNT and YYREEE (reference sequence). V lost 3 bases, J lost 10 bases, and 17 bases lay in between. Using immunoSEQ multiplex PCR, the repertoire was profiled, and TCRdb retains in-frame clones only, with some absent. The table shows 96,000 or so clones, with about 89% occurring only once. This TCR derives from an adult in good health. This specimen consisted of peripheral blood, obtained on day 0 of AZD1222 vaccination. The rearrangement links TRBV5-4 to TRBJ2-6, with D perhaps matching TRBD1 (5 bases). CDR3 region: CASSSAVSGWNVLTF. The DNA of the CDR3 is TGTGCCAGCAGCTCGGCGGTATCAGGGTGGAACGTCCTGACTTTC.